The 5 T cell receptor beta chains presented below share a single source sample, sequenced in a study of blood T cells in healthy people across ages. The authors ran a second PCR of about 6 to 11 cycles using a sample-barcoded 5' primer and a J-beta primer mix. TCRdb processed the 5' RACE reads anew with MiXCR; each CDR3 protein has one entry. The sample has about 670,000 distinct CDR3 sequences, 40% to 65% seen once; the top ten hold approximately 15%. Sequencing input: blood. These receptors were taken from a woman older than 75 in good health.

The rearrangement joins TRBV4-2 to TRBJ2-3; 9 nucleotides line up with TRBD1. Trimming took 4 bases from V and 8 from J; bases not matched to a gene: 10. This CDR3 is 15 amino acids long. Per the germline V gene, CDR1 is LGHNA and CDR2 is YNFKEQ. CDR3 coding DNA: TGTGCCAGCAGCCCCCGGGACAGGGTTCAGGGTACGCAGTATTTT. This sequence encodes CASSPRDRVQGTQYF.

On this clonotype itself: Possible read error: a much larger clone is one base away. The chain is built from TRBV5-1 and TRBJ2-1, with no clear D. CDR3 length: 16 residues. Germline V gene sequence: CDR1 SGHRS, CDR2 YFSETQ. In nucleotides, the CDR3 is TGCGCCAGCAGCTTGGTTGAGGTCAGCTCCTACAAGGAGCAGTTCTTC. This encodes CASSLVEVSSYKEQFF.

This clonotype was recorded many times. The V call is TRBV6-6, the J call TRBJ2-6; D not certain. The CDR3 loop spans 15 amino acids. Germline assignment: CDR1 MNHNY and CDR2 SVGAGI (reference sequence). Trimming pared 2 bases from V and 2 bases from J, leaving 7 bases between. As DNA, the CDR3 is TGTGCCAGCAGTTACGGCCCGCCTGGGGCCAACGTCCTGACTTTC. This codes for CASSYGPPGANVLTF.

The V gene is TRBV7-9, the J gene TRBJ2-5; TRBD2 matches at 9 bases. The CDR3 consists of 15 residues. CDR1 is SEHNR, CDR2 FQNEAQ, per germline (reference sequence). Trimming cost V 4 bases and J 11 bases; bases outside gene matches: 14. This chain's CDR3 is CASSSAGGSYNEQYF. The CDR3 DNA is TGTGCCAGCAGCTCAGCGGGGGGCTCCTACAATGAGCAGTACTTC.

This chain's CDR3 is CSARDIGQVNEQYF. The CDR3 region has the DNA TGCAGTGCTAGAGATATAGGGCAGGTCAACGAGCAGTACTTC. The chain couples TRBV20-1 to TRBJ2-7; no reliable D call. The CDR3 runs to 14 residues. Germline V gives CDR1 DFQATT, CDR2 SNEGSKA (reference sequence). V dropped 0 bases and J dropped 5 bases, with 14 bases sitting between them.